This T cell receptor (beta chain) was retrieved from a study of shared clonotypes between healthy human individuals. The genomic DNA of each subset was split evenly across several immunoSEQ plates. The data were produced by immunoSEQ multiplex PCR, yet TCRdb's version contains in-frame clones alone and is incomplete. This table has about 2.4 million clones, 93% appearing once. The CDR3 is made up of 14 amino acids. V lost 7 bases, J lost 2 bases, and 13 bases lay in between. The germline V gene has CDR1 MNHNS and CDR2 SASEGT. The count of this clone is one. This clonotype originated in a man aged 18 to 29 in good health. Some clones in this sample may be carry-over from other donors' samples. The sample comprised naive CD4+ T cells from PBMCs. Regarding subset: CD45RA+ positively selected. The chain recombines TRBV6-1 with TRBJ2-3; D gene uncertain. As DNA, the CDR3 is TGTGCCAGCACCGCCAGGATACCCACAGATACGCAGTATTTT. As protein: CASTARIPTDTQYF.